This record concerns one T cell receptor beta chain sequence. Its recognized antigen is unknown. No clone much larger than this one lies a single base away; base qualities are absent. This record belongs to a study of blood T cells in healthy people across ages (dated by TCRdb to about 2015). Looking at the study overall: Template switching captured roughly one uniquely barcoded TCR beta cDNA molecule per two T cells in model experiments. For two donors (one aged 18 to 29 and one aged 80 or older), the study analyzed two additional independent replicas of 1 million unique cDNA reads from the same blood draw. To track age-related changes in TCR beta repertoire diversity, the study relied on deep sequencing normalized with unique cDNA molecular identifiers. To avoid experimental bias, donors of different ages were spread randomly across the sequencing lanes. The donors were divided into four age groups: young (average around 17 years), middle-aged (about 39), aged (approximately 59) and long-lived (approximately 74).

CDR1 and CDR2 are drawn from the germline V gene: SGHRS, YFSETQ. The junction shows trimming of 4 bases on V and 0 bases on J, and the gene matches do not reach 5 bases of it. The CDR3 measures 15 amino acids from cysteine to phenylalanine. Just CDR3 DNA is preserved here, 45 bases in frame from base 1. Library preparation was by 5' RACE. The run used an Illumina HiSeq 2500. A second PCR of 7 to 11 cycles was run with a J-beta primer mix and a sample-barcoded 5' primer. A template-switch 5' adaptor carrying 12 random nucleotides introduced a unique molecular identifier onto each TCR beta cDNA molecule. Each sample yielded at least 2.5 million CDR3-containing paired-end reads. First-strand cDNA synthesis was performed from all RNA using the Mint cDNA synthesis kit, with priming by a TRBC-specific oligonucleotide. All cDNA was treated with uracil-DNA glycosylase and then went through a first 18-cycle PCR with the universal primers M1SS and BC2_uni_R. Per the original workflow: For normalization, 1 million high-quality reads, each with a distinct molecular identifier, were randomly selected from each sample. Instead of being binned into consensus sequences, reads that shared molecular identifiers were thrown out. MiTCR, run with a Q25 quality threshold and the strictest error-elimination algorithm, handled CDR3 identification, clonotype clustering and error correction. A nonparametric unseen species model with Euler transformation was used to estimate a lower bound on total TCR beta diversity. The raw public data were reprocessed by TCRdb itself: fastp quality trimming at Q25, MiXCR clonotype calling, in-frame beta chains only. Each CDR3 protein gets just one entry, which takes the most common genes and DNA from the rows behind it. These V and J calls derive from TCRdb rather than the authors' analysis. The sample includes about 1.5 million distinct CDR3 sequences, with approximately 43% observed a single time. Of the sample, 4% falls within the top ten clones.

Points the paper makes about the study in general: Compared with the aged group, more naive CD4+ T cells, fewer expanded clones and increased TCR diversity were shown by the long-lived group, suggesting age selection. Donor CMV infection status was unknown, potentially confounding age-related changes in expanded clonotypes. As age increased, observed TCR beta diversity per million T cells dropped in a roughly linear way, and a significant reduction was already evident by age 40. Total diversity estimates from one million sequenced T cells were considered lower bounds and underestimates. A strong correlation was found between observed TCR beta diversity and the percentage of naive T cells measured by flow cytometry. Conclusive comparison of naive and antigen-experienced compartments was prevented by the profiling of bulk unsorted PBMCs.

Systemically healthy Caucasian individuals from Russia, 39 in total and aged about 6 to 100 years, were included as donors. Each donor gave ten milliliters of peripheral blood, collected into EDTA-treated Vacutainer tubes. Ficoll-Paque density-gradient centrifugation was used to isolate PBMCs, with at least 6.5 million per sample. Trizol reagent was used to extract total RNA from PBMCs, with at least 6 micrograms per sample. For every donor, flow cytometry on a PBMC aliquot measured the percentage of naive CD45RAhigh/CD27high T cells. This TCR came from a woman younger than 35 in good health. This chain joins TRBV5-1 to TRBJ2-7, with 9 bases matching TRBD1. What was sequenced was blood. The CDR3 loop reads CASSAGQGFSYEQYF. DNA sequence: TGCGCCAGCAGCGCTGGACAGGGGTTCTCCTACGAGCAGTACTTC.